The 4 T cell receptor beta chains in this list originate from one sample, sequenced in a study of blood T cells in healthy people across ages. PCR was performed a second time for about 7 to 12 cycles using a sample-barcoded 5' primer and a J-beta primer mix. Via MiXCR, TCRdb re-called the 5' RACE reads, giving one row per CDR3 protein. The data contain approximately 800,000 distinct CDR3 sequences, under 40% of them singletons. The sample was blood. These receptors came from a man aged 18 to 29 in good health.

Of note for this clonotype: A single base separates this from a much larger clone, so it may be a read error. The chain has TRBV9 and TRBJ2-7; 8 bases fit TRBD1. V shed 4 bases and J 7 bases; nucleotides not matched to a gene: 16. Germline V gene data show CDR1 as SGDLS and CDR2 as YYNGEE. This CDR3 has 16 amino acids. CDR3 nucleotides: TGTGCCAGCAGCCCACCGACAGGGGTGGGCTACAATGAGCAGTACTTC. It codes for CASSPPTGVGYNEQYF.

The chain recombines TRBV7-2 with TRBJ1-2, with D perhaps matching TRBD1 (6 bases). CDR1 SGHTA and CDR2 FQGNSA come from the germline V gene. The CDR3 runs to 13 residues. Trimming left V 2 bases short and J 6 bases short, with 10 bases between. The CDR3 is CASSLSPGDGYTF. As DNA, the CDR3 is TGTGCCAGCAGCTTAAGTCCAGGGGATGGCTACACCTTC.

Note on this clonotype: One junction end disagrees with the germline gene, perhaps due to a read error. The chain couples TRBV5-1 to TRBJ1-5; D is uncertain. Germline V gives CDR1 SGHRS, CDR2 YFSETQ. The CDR3 covers 15 residues. The CDR3 DNA follows: TGTGCCAGCAGCTTGGAAGGCCAGAACAATCAGCCCCAGCATTTT. Translating it yields CASSLEGQNNQPQHF.

CDR3 DNA sequence: TGCGCCAGCAGCCAAGCCCAGGACAGTCAAATCCAAAGATTCTGGAATGAGCAGTACTTC. Translation: CASSQAQDSQIQRFWNEQYF. The J gene is TRBJ2-5, the V gene TRBV4-3; D is perhaps TRBD1 (6 bases). Germline V gene sequence: CDR1 LGHNA, CDR2 YSLEER. Trimming stripped 1 base from V and 11 bases from J, with 35 bases between. The CDR3 sequence is 20 residues long.